A selection of T cell receptor beta chains follows, all from one sample in a study of immune cell composition in non-small cell lung cancer. Data came from immunoSEQ multiplex PCR; TCRdb stores just in-frame clones and leaves some out. The table records about 6,100 clones, around two thirds of them present only once. Material for sequencing was non-adjacent lung tissue. The origin of the receptors is a human donor with non-small cell lung cancer. CDR3s include the opening cysteine and the closing phenylalanine or tryptophan. A D gene is named only where the DNA matches it firmly. Rows may omit the clone size; those that give it use once, few, many or a size class.

v_call,d_call,j_call,clone_size,cdr3_nt,cdr3_aa
TRBV10-3,NA,TRBJ1-5,NA,TGTGCCATCAGTGAGTCCTTCGGGGTTGGGCAGCCCCAGCATTTT,CAISESFGVGQPQHF
TRBV6-5,NA,TRBJ1-2,medium-sized,TGTGCCAGCAGTCCGTCCGTCCTCAACTATGGCTACACCTTC,CASSPSVLNYGYTF
TRBV4-2,NA,TRBJ2-7,once,TGTGCCAGCAGCTGGGGAGTAGGGGACACAAATACCGTCGAGCAGTACTTC,CASSWGVGDTNTVEQYF
TRBV7-9,NA,TRBJ1-2,NA,TGTGCCAGCAGTTTATACAGGACGAGGAATGGCTACACCTTC,CASSLYRTRNGYTF
TRBV7-8,NA,TRBJ2-5,NA,TGTGCCAGCAGCGCCCCTGGGGCAGAGACCCAGTACTTC,CASSAPGAETQYF
TRBV6-1,NA,TRBJ2-4,few,TGTGCCAGCAGTGACCCAGGGCTCTCGGCCAAAAACATTCAGTACTTC,CASSDPGLSAKNIQYF
TRBV12-5,NA,TRBJ2-3,NA,TGTGCTAGTGGATTGAATAGTGGACACGGCACAGATACGCAGTATTTT,CASGLNSGHGTDTQYF
TRBV7-9,NA,TRBJ2-7,NA,TGTGCCAGCAGCCCCCTGGCCTCCTACGAGCAGTACTTC,CASSPLASYEQYF
TRBV5-8,TRBD1,TRBJ2-3,NA,TGTGCCAGCAGCTTGGCCGTGGGGACAGGGAACACAGATACGCAGTATTTT,CASSLAVGTGNTDTQYF
TRBV2,TRBD2,TRBJ2-3,NA,TGTGCCAGCAGTGATGGGGGACTAGCGGGAGACACAGATACGCAGTATTTT,CASSDGGLAGDTDTQYF
TRBV11-3,TRBD2,TRBJ2-3,NA,TGTGCCAGCAGCTACGGGACTAGCGGGGGGCCGACAGATACGCAGTATTTT,CASSYGTSGGPTDTQYF
TRBV20-1,NA,TRBJ1-1,NA,TGCAGTGCCGCTAATCCCCCTGAAGCTTTCTTT,CSAANPPEAFF
TRBV27,TRBD1,TRBJ2-2,NA,TGTGCCAGCAGTTTAATTACTGGGACAGGGATAGGCGGGGAGCTGTTTTTT,CASSLITGTGIGGELFF
TRBV4-2,TRBD1,TRBJ1-6,NA,TGTGCCAGCAGCCAGCACCGGTATGACACCCTGACAGGGCTTTCACCCCTCCACTTT,CASSQHRYDTLTGLSPLHF
TRBV19,TRBD1,TRBJ1-2,few,TGTGCCAGTAGTATAGGGCCCCGGGACAGCTATGGCTACACCTTC,CASSIGPRDSYGYTF
TRBV11-2,NA,TRBJ2-2,NA,TGTGCCAGCAGCGCCGGGGTCTTTGCTACCGGGGAGCTGTTTTTT,CASSAGVFATGELFF
TRBV5-5,TRBD1,TRBJ1-1,NA,TGTGCCAGCAGCTGGGGGGACAGGGGATACACTGAAGCTTTCTTT,CASSWGDRGYTEAFF
TRBV7-9,NA,TRBJ2-3,NA,TGTGCCAGCAGCTTATCCTCAACGGGGGACACAGATACGCAGTATTTT,CASSLSSTGDTDTQYF
TRBV6-5,TRBD1,TRBJ1-1,NA,TGTGCCAGCATTCCGGGACAGGCCACCCCGCGAGCTTTCTTT,CASIPGQATPRAFF
TRBV12-5,TRBD1,TRBJ2-7,NA,TGTGCTAGTGGTTCACAGGGGCCTTCCCAGTACTTC,CASGSQGPSQYF
TRBV5-6,NA,TRBJ1-6,medium-sized,TGTGCCAGCAGCTTGTCCGGAGTGGTTTATTCACCCCTCCACTTT,CASSLSGVVYSPLHF
TRBV6-1,NA,TRBJ1-2,NA,TGTGCCAGCAGTGAAGTGGGAGGGGACGGCTACACCTTC,CASSEVGGDGYTF
TRBV9,TRBD2,TRBJ2-4,NA,TGTGCCAGCAGCGTTACTAGCGGGGGACAAAACATTCAGTACTTC,CASSVTSGGQNIQYF
TRBV7-7,TRBD1,TRBJ2-7,once,TGTGCCAGCAGCTTATTTACAGGGGGTGCCTACGAGCAGTACTTC,CASSLFTGGAYEQYF
TRBV18,NA,TRBJ1-2,NA,TGTGCCAGCTCACCCCCGAACTATGGCTACACCTTC,CASSPPNYGYTF
TRBV19,TRBD2,TRBJ2-1,NA,TGTGCCAGTAGAAGTCTAGCGGGGGAGTACAATGAGCAGTTCTTC,CASRSLAGEYNEQFF
TRBV7-2,TRBD2,TRBJ2-5,NA,TGTGCCAGCAGCCGACTAGCGGGGGGCAGAGAGACCCAGTACTTC,CASSRLAGGRETQYF
TRBV4-1,NA,TRBJ1-2,NA,TGCGCCAGCAGCCAATCTCAGGGGAAGGATGGCTACACCTTC,CASSQSQGKDGYTF
TRBV1,NA,TRBJ1-3,NA,NA,CTSSHWHRVASGNTIYF
TRBV2,NA,TRBJ1-3,medium-sized,TGTGCCAGCAGTGTCGAGGGCTTCCTCTCTGGAAACACCATATATTTT,CASSVEGFLSGNTIYF
TRBV5-4,TRBD1,TRBJ1-4,NA,TGTGCCAGCAGCAGAGACAGGGATGCTGCTGAAAAACTGTTTTTT,CASSRDRDAAEKLFF
TRBV6-1,TRBD2,TRBJ2-1,once,TGTGCCAGCAGTGAAGGGACTAGCGGCGAGCAGTTCTTC,CASSEGTSGEQFF
TRBV19,NA,TRBJ2-3,NA,TGTGCCAGTAAAATTAGTAGCACAGATACGCAGTATTTT,CASKISSTDTQYF
TRBV19,TRBD2,TRBJ2-7,few,TGTGCCAGTAGTATTCGGCGGGGGGACGAGCAGTACTTC,CASSIRRGDEQYF
TRBV18,NA,TRBJ1-6,NA,TGTGCCAGCTCACCACCGGGGGCAGTCTCACCCCTCCACTTT,CASSPPGAVSPLHF
TRBV7-7,NA,TRBJ2-7,NA,TGTGCCAGCAGCTTAGGTTCAGGACGGGGCTACGAGCAGTACTTC,CASSLGSGRGYEQYF
TRBV7-2,TRBD2,TRBJ2-1,NA,TGTGCCAGCAGCTCCCTCGCCGGGGGGGTGGGCAATGAGCAGTTCTTC,CASSSLAGGVGNEQFF
TRBV18,TRBD1,TRBJ2-5,NA,TGTGCCAGCTCACCACCGGGGGACAGGGGGCGTGAGACCCAGTACTTC,CASSPPGDRGRETQYF
TRBV19,NA,TRBJ2-7,NA,TGTGCCAGTAGTATCACAGGCTCCTACGAGCAGTACTTC,CASSITGSYEQYF
TRBV2,NA,TRBJ2-1,NA,TGTGCCAGCAGTGAGGGGGGATGGGGCAATGAGCAGTTCTTC,CASSEGGWGNEQFF
TRBV4-1,TRBD1,TRBJ1-1,NA,TGCGCCAGTGGGACAGCGGGGAACACTGAAGCTTTCTTT,CASGTAGNTEAFF
TRBV5-6,NA,TRBJ2-7,NA,TGTGCCAGCAGCTTAGCCAGACAGAACCGTCACTACGAGCAGTACTTC,CASSLARQNRHYEQYF
TRBV7-2,TRBD2,TRBJ2-5,NA,TGTGCCAGCAGCCATGGACTAGTACAAGAGACCCAGTACTTC,CASSHGLVQETQYF
TRBV6-1,NA,TRBJ1-1,NA,TGTGCCAGCAGTGATGGGGCAGTTGAAGCTTTCTTT,CASSDGAVEAFF
TRBV6-5,TRBD1,TRBJ1-5,few,TGTGCCAGCGGGAGAACAGGACAGGGGGATCAGCCCCAGCATTTT,CASGRTGQGDQPQHF
TRBV5-4,TRBD1,TRBJ2-7,few,TGTGCCAGCACGATGAACCCGGACAGGGCCGCCTACGAGCAGTACTTC,CASTMNPDRAAYEQYF
TRBV5-4,TRBD1,TRBJ1-1,few,TGTGCCAGCAGCTTGCCAGGGGGATTGGCTGAAGCTTTCTTT,CASSLPGGLAEAFF
TRBV9,NA,TRBJ2-1,NA,TGTGCCAGCAGCGTAGCCCGGGACATCTCCTACAATGAGCAGTTCTTC,CASSVARDISYNEQFF
TRBV30,NA,TRBJ2-1,large,TGTGCCTGGAGTGTAGATTCTAGTGAGCAGTTCTTC,CAWSVDSSEQFF
TRBV5-4,NA,TRBJ2-7,few,TGTGCCAGCAGCTTGGAGTACGGGAGCGCCTACGAGCAGTACTTC,CASSLEYGSAYEQYF
TRBV7-8,NA,TRBJ1-5,NA,TGTGCCAGCAGCTTGAGGCAGATCAATCAGCCCCAGCATTTT,CASSLRQINQPQHF
TRBV7-9,NA,TRBJ1-1,NA,TGTGCCAGCAGCCCGTCAGGGGCCTTGAACACTGAAGCTTTCTTT,CASSPSGALNTEAFF
TRBV5-8,TRBD1,TRBJ1-2,NA,TGTGCCAGCAGCTTGGGACAGGGGTCTGGCTACACCTTC,CASSLGQGSGYTF
TRBV10-3,TRBD2,TRBJ2-3,few,TGTGCCATCAGTGAGTCCGGGCGGGGGAGCACAGATACGCAGTATTTT,CAISESGRGSTDTQYF
TRBV19,NA,TRBJ1-1,NA,TGTGCCACCACGCTAACAGCCACAGGTGAAGCTTTCTTT,CATTLTATGEAFF